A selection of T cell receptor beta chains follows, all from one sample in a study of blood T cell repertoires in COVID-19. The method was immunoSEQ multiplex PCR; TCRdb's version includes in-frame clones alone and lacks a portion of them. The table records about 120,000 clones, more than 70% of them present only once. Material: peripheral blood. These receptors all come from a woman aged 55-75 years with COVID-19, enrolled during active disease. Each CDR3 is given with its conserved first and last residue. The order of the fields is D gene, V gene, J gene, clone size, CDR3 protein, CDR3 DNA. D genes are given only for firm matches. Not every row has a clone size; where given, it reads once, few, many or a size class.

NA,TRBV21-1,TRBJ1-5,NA,CASSKLYSSNQPQHF,TGTGCCAGCAGCAAACTCTACAGTAGCAATCAGCCCCAGCATTTT
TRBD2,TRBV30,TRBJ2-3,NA,CAWSVGSWTSGSPDTQYF,TGTGCCTGGAGTGTAGGGTCTTGGACTAGTGGGAGTCCAGATACGCAGTATTTT
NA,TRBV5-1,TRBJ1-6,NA,CASSLVVGERDSPLHF,TGCGCCAGCAGCTTGGTCGTCGGGGAGAGGGATTCACCCCTCCACTTT
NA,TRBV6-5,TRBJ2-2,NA,CASNRLANTGELFF,TGTGCCAGCAACCGGTTGGCGAACACCGGGGAGCTGTTTTTT
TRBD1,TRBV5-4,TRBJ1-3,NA,CASSPRPGQGINTIYF,TGTGCCAGCAGCCCTCGCCCGGGACAGGGTATAAACACCATATATTTT
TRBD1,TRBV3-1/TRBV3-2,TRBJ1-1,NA,CASSQQPSTGGRDTEAFF,TGTGCCAGCAGCCAGCAGCCTTCTACAGGGGGCAGGGACACTGAAGCTTTCTTT
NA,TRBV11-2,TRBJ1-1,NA,CASSLGLHQGTEAFF,TGTGCCAGCAGCTTAGGCCTACACCAGGGAACTGAAGCTTTCTTT
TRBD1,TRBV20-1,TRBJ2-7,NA,CSARDRDEQYF,TGCAGTGCTCGAGACAGGGACGAGCAGTACTTC
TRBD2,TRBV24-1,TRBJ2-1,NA,CATEGLDYNEQFF,TGTGCCACCGAGGGACTAGACTACAATGAGCAGTTCTTC
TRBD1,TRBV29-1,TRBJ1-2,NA,CSVQQGVHGYTF,TGCAGCGTACAACAGGGGGTCCATGGCTACACCTTC
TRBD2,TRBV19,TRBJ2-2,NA,CASSISAGHTGELFF,TGTGCCAGTAGTATCTCAGCGGGGCACACCGGGGAGCTGTTTTTT
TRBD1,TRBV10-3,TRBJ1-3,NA,CAISESNEGASGNTIYF,TGTGCCATCAGTGAGTCGAATGAGGGGGCTTCTGGAAACACCATATATTTT
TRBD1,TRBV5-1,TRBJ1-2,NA,CASSLGDTLTGTGNYGYTF,TGCGCCAGCAGCTTAGGGGACACCTTAACCGGGACAGGGAACTATGGCTACACCTTC
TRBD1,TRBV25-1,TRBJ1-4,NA,CASRGDSRNLGEKLFF,TGTGCCAGCAGAGGGGACAGCCGCAATCTGGGTGAAAAACTGTTTTTT
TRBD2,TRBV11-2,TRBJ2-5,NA,CASSSSGGAQETQYF,TGTGCCAGCAGCTCTAGCGGGGGGGCTCAAGAGACCCAGTACTTC
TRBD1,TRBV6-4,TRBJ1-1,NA,CASSPQGASTEAFF,TGTGCCAGCAGCCCGCAGGGGGCGAGCACTGAAGCTTTCTTT
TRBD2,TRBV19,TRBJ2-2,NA,CASRTLAGEGRELFF,TGTGCCAGTAGAACGCTAGCGGGGGAAGGCCGGGAGCTGTTTTTT
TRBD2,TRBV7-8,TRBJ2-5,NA,CASSLFPGLSQETQYF,TGTGCCAGCAGCTTATTTCCGGGACTATCCCAAGAGACCCAGTACTTC
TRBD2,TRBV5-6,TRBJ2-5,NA,CASSEGTSGEETQYF,TGTGCCAGCAGCGAAGGGACTAGCGGGGAAGAGACCCAGTACTTC
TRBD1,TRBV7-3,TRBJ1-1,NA,CASSSDRVNTEAFF,TGTGCCAGCAGCTCAGACAGGGTGAACACTGAAGCTTTCTTT
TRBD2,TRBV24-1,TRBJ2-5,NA,CATSREGYQETQYF,TGTGCCACGTCCCGGGAGGGGTACCAAGAGACCCAGTACTTC
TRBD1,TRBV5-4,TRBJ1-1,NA,CASSLTGVQMNTEAFF,TGTGCCAGCAGCTTGACAGGGGTGCAAATGAACACTGAAGCTTTCTTT
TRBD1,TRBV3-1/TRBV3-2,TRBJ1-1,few,CASSPTGGYLNTEAFF,TGTGCCAGCAGCCCTACAGGGGGGTACCTGAACACTGAAGCTTTCTTT
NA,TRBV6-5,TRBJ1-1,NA,CASTPIFPGHTEAFF,TGTGCCAGCACCCCTATTTTTCCTGGGCACACTGAAGCTTTCTTT
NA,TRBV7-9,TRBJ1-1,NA,CASRRGMNTEAFF,TGTGCCAGCAGGCGAGGGATGAACACTGAAGCTTTCTTT
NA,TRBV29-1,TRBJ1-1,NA,CSVENHRGTTEAFF,TGCAGCGTTGAAAATCATAGGGGGACCACTGAAGCTTTCTTT
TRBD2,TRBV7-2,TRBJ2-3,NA,CASSLSLAGGTDTQYF,TGTGCCAGCAGCTTATCCCTAGCGGGGGGCACAGATACGCAGTATTTT